Below, 21 T cell receptor beta chains from the same sample are listed, as sequenced in a study of graft-versus-host responses after intestinal transplantation. This table comes from immunoSEQ multiplex PCR, and its TCRdb copy is limited to in-frame clones, with some not included. In the table there are around 36,000 clones, over 90% of which are singletons. The antigens of these receptors remain unknown. Sequencing used unstimulated CD8+ T cells sorted from spleen or lymph node cells, obtained before transplant. The source of these receptors is a human donor who was the organ donor for an intestinal transplant.

This clone was picked up one time. This sequence joins TRBV11-3 and TRBJ1-1; weak D call: TRBD1 (5 bases). This CDR3 has 15 residues. Germline values: CDR1 SGHNT, CDR2 YENEEA. V was shortened by 8 bases and J by 0 bases, with 16 bases between the two germline ends. CDR3 in DNA: TGTGCCAGCTCCTTGAGGGGTAACCTGAACACTGAAGCTTTCTTT. Translated: CASSLRGNLNTEAFF.

The V and J genes are TRBV9 and TRBJ2-5; a possible D gene is TRBD2 (6 bases). Trimming removed 5 bases from V and 7 bases from J, with 18 bases in between. This CDR3 contains 14 residues. Germline V CDR1 and CDR2: SGDLS, YYNGEE. The CDR3 is CASSPSGGMGTQYF. DNA for the CDR3: TGTGCCAGCAGTCCCTCGGGCGGGATGGGGACCCAGTACTTC.

This clone showed up just a few times. The CDR3 region is CASSQGGFGVAEKLFF. The CDR3 DNA is TGCGCCAGCAGCCAAGGAGGATTCGGAGTGGCTGAAAAACTGTTTTTT. The rearrangement links TRBV4-1 to TRBJ1-4; D remains unclear. The CDR3 sequence is 16 residues long. V was shortened by 1 base and J by 7 bases, with 16 bases between the two germline ends. Germline CDR1 reads MGHRA; CDR2 reads YSYEKL.

This chain uses TRBV6-5 with TRBJ2-1; D might be TRBD1 (5 bases). This CDR3 region has 14 residues. Trimming took off 0 bases at V and 5 bases at J, with 8 bases between the two ends. The germline V gene encodes CDR1 MNHEY and CDR2 SVGAGI. The CDR3 nucleotides read TGTGCCAGCAGTTACTCGGACATCCACAATGAGCAGTTCTTC. Encoded protein: CASSYSDIHNEQFF.

CDR3 sequence: CASSSSGGHVYEQYF. The CDR3 DNA sequence: TGCGCCAGCAGCTCGAGCGGGGGGCATGTATACGAGCAGTACTTC. The chain combines TRBV5-1 with TRBJ2-7; 9 nucleotides line up with TRBD2. Germline CDR1 SGHRS, CDR2 YFSETQ. V lost 3 bases, J lost 4 bases, and 8 bases stayed unmatched. CDR3 size: 15 residues.

The CDR3 reads CASSPGLQGVYNEQFF. The CDR3, as DNA: TGTGCCAGTAGCCCGGGACTCCAGGGGGTCTACAATGAGCAGTTCTTC. The rearrangement joins TRBV19 to TRBJ2-1, with D perhaps matching TRBD1 (7 bases). V dropped 6 bases and J dropped 3 bases, with 18 bases sitting between them. The CDR3 has 16 residues. Germline V gives CDR1 LNHDA, CDR2 SQIVND (reference sequence). Looking up the rest from reference TRBV19 and TRBJ2-1 gives the full variable domain: DGGITQSPKYLFRKEGQNVTLSCEQNLNHDAMYWYRQDPGQGLRLIYYSQIVNDFQKGDIAEGYSVSREKKESFPLTVTSAQKNPTAFYLCASSPGLQGVYNEQFFGPGTRLTVL.

The genes are TRBV6-5 and TRBJ2-1; TRBD2 might be the D (6 bases). The CDR3 has 16 amino acids. The V end lost 1 base, the J end lost 8 bases, and 18 bases lay between the germline ends. Per germline, CDR1 MNHEY and CDR2 SVGAGI. CDR3 region: CASSYFTGVAGDEQFF. The CDR3 DNA follows: TGTGCCAGCAGTTACTTCACGGGGGTGGCTGGCGATGAGCAGTTCTTC.

The chain combines TRBV27 with TRBJ1-2; maybe TRBD1 (6 bases). In germline, CDR1 is MNHEY, CDR2 SMNVEV (reference sequence). V was cut by 8 bases and J by 8 bases, with 24 bases left in between. The CDR3 contains 15 residues. The CDR3 region has the DNA TGTGCCAGCCTAGGGGGGTTCGGCAGGGGAGGAGGCTACACCTTC. Translating gives CASLGGFGRGGGYTF.

The sample holds one count of this clone. This chain uses TRBV7-9 with TRBJ2-3; D might be TRBD2 (7 bases). Germline loops: CDR1 SEHNR, CDR2 FQNEAQ (reference sequence). V was trimmed by 5 bases and J by 2 bases, leaving 23 bases between them. The CDR3 length is 18 residues. In nucleotides, the CDR3 is TGTGCCAGCAGCCCCCCTGCGGGGGCCATACTTAACACAGATACGCAGTATTTT. Its protein is CASSPPAGAILNTDTQYF.

V and J are TRBV29-1 and TRBJ2-6; no firm D call. Trimming cost V 4 bases and J 4 bases, with 14 bases left between them. CDR3 length: 15 amino acids. Germline V CDR1 and CDR2: SQVTM, ANQGSEA. This CDR3 is CSVVSTVAGANVLTF. CDR3 bases: TGCAGCGTTGTGAGTACGGTGGCGGGGGCCAACGTCCTGACTTTC.

The genes are TRBV4-3 and TRBJ1-1; 8 bases line up with TRBD1. CDR1 is LGHNA and CDR2 is YSLEER in the germline V gene. The CDR3 totals 16 residues. The junction had 8 bases not matched to a gene; V was cut back by 1 base and J by 4 bases. CDR3 in amino acids: CASSQVRTGLATEAFF. CDR3 in DNA: TGCGCCAGCAGCCAAGTGCGGACAGGGTTGGCCACTGAAGCTTTCTTT.

In its sample, this clone was seen once. The CDR3 protein is CASSSPSGTHNEQFF. CDR3 sequence (DNA): TGTGCCAGCAGCTCACCTAGCGGGACTCACAATGAGCAGTTCTTC. The chain recombines TRBV13 with TRBJ2-1, with TRBD2 matching over 9 bases. V dropped 4 bases and J dropped 5; count of bases not matched to a gene: 6. CDR3 length: 15 amino acids. The germline V gene encodes CDR1 PRHDT and CDR2 FYEKMQ (reference sequence).

Comments on this clone: Its ends do not fully match the called genes, so a read error is possible. This chain connects TRBV28 to TRBJ1-2, with D maybe TRBD1 (6 bases). Germline V gene lookup returns CDR1 MDHEN and CDR2 SYDVKM. This CDR3 is built from 17 residues. The CDR3 is CASSLPEGDIFNYGCTF. CDR3 sequence (DNA): TGTGCCAGCAGCCTCCCGGAGGGGGACATCTTTAACTATGGCTGCACCTTC.

This clone was seen more than once but under ten times. The chain carries TRBV7-9 and TRBJ1-2; TRBD1 might be the D (5 bases). Germline V gene sequence: CDR1 SEHNR, CDR2 FQNEAQ (reference sequence). CDR3 length: 16 residues. V lost 1 base to trimming and J lost 0 bases, with 12 bases between them. CDR3 residues: CASSLVISGPNYGYTF. The CDR3 nucleotides are TGTGCCAGCAGCTTAGTAATTTCAGGGCCTAACTATGGCTACACCTTC.

V usage is TRBV9 and J usage is TRBJ1-3, with 7 bases matching TRBD1. Germline trimming cut 3 bases from V and 0 bases from J; bases unmatched to any gene: 6. This CDR3 has 16 amino acids. Germline V gene lookup returns CDR1 SGDLS and CDR2 YYNGEE. The CDR3 nucleotides are TGTGCCAGCAGCGCGACAGGGCGACACTCTGGAAACACCATATATTTT. Translated, it gives CASSATGRHSGNTIYF.

The rearrangement uses TRBV5-1 and TRBJ2-7; no firm D call. The CDR3 has 14 amino acids. Per germline, CDR1 SGHRS and CDR2 YFSETQ. The V gene lost 4 bases and the J gene lost 5 bases, with 16 bases spanning the gap. The CDR3 DNA follows: TGCGCCAGCAGCCCGACCGTAGGGAAGGACGAGCAGTACTTC. Translating gives CASSPTVGKDEQYF.

The CDR3 DNA reads as TGTGCCAGCAGCTTGGGGACTAGCGGGGAACCAGATACGCAGTATTTT. Protein product: CASSLGTSGEPDTQYF. This chain joins TRBV5-8 and TRBJ2-3, with 12 bases matching TRBD2. The J segment lost 4 bases and the V segment lost 0 bases, leaving 3 bases of the junction unmatched. The CDR3 is 16 amino acids. Looked up from germline, CDR1 is SGHTS and CDR2 is YDEGEE. Together with reference TRBV5-8 and TRBJ2-3, the CDR3 gives the full variable domain: EAGVTQSPTHLIKTRGQQATLRCSPISGHTSVYWYQQALGLGLQFLLWYDEGEERNRGNFPPRFSGRQFPNYSSELNVNALELEDSALYLCASSLGTSGEPDTQYFGPGTRLTVL.

V gene TRBV19 combines with J gene TRBJ2-5, with TRBD2 matching over 8 bases. The CDR3 is 15 residues long. In germline, CDR1 is LNHDA, CDR2 SQIVND (reference sequence). The J segment lost 5 bases and the V segment lost 5 bases, leaving 10 bases of the junction unmatched. CDR3: CASSGLPGGPETQYF. CDR3 coding DNA: TGTGCCAGTAGTGGTCTTCCGGGGGGGCCGGAGACCCAGTACTTC.

This chain joins TRBV6-6 and TRBJ2-1, with TRBD1 identical over 9 bases. After removal of 4 bases from V and 2 bases from J, the junction contained 3 bases not matched to a gene. The CDR3 loop spans 15 amino acids. CDR1 is MNHNY, CDR2 SVGAGI, per germline (reference sequence). The CDR3 DNA is TGTGCCAGCAGTTTCGGACAGGGGACCTACAATGAGCAGTTCTTC. Translation: CASSFGQGTYNEQFF.

This chain joins TRBV4-1 and TRBJ1-5, with D perhaps matching TRBD1 (6 bases). CDR1 is MGHRA, CDR2 YSYEKL, per germline. The CDR3 is made up of 15 amino acids. The V end lost 0 bases, the J end lost 4 bases, and 10 bases lay between the germline ends. The CDR3 DNA follows: TGCGCCAGCAGCCAAGATGGGACACCGAATCAGCCCCAGCATTTT. This codes for CASSQDGTPNQPQHF.

The count of this clone is one. The V and J genes are TRBV6-6 and TRBJ2-1; D possibly matches TRBD1 or TRBD2 (5 bases each). V was shortened by 6 bases and J by 8 bases, with 11 bases between the two germline ends. The germline V gene has CDR1 MNHNY and CDR2 SVGAGI (reference sequence). The CDR3 loop spans 12 amino acids. The CDR3 spells CASSPGTDEQFF. As DNA, the CDR3 is TGTGCCAGCAGCCCTGGGACGGATGAGCAGTTCTTC.